Listed below are T cell receptor beta chains from one sample, sequenced in a study of blood T cells in healthy people across ages. TCRdb redid the calling of the 5' RACE reads with MiXCR, one entry per CDR3 protein. The sample consists of about 1.8 million distinct CDR3 sequences, 40% to 55% of them appearing once. Sequencing used blood. Receptor source: a woman in her forties in good health. The CDR3 runs from the conserved cysteine through the conserved F or W. Each record gives: clone size, J gene, V gene, CDR3 protein. Not every row has a clone size; where given, it reads once, few, many or a size class.

>few|TRBJ2-1|TRBV4-3
CASSQEGAIATNEQFF
>few|.|TRBV28
CASSFPGSPYYEQYF
>.|TRBJ2-7|TRBV20-1
CSAAGTGLSVGSYEQYF
>.|TRBJ2-5|TRBV2
CASKTGRNQETQYF
>many|TRBJ2-7|TRBV6-2/TRBV6-3
CASSDRAYEQYF
>few|TRBJ2-4|TRBV2
CASSGGRQLAKNIQYF
>.|TRBJ1-1|TRBV20-1
CSPRSKNTEAFF
>.|TRBJ2-7|TRBV7-2
CASTPRGVSYEQYF
>few|TRBJ2-5|TRBV9
CASSGAPGLSGQETQYF
>.|.|TRBV20-1
CSARDPERGGETQYF
>.|TRBJ2-1|TRBV18
CASSPLPRVDDNEQFF
>few|TRBJ1-1|TRBV7-2
CASSSTGVGNTEAFF
>.|TRBJ1-1|TRBV29-1
CSVDKQGGNTEAFF
>.|TRBJ2-1|TRBV4-3
CASSQGTGERLLNEQFF
>.|TRBJ2-1|TRBV5-1
CASSLMRGLHNEQFF